One sample yielded the 10 T cell receptor beta chains listed below, sequenced in a study of Ad26.COV2.S vaccination and SARS-CoV-2 variants. Data came from immunoSEQ multiplex PCR; TCRdb stores just in-frame clones and leaves some out. The sample holds approximately 300,000 clones, more than 70% seen once. Treatment defined: 15 to 20 received Ad26.COV2.S at low or high dose, single or two shots; several received placebo; per-sample allocation not given. All samples were drawn on day 63, counting from the first vaccine or placebo injection. The sample was peripheral blood, taken in a trial of Ad26.COV2.S vaccine versus placebo. The receptors come from a person aged 18-60 years who received the Ad26.COV2.S COVID-19 vaccine or a placebo.

The chain combines TRBV27 with TRBJ2-3, with D perhaps TRBD1 or TRBD2 (5 bases each). Trimming removed 5 bases from V and 0 bases from J, with 15 bases in between. CDR3 length: 16 residues. The germline V gene has CDR1 MNHEY and CDR2 SMNVEV (reference sequence). This chain's CDR3 is CASSRRDPTSTDTQYF. The CDR3, as DNA: TGTGCCAGCAGTCGACGGGACCCCACTAGCACAGATACGCAGTATTTT.

The gene calls are TRBV6-5 and TRBJ1-1; D possibly corresponds to TRBD1 (5 bases). Trimming removed 6 bases from V and 2 bases from J, with 10 bases in between. Germline loops: CDR1 MNHEY, CDR2 SVGAGI. CDR3 length: 13 residues. CDR3 coding DNA: TGTGCCAGCAGCCGACAGAGCAACACTGAAGCTTTCTTT. Amino acids: CASSRQSNTEAFF.

The V call is TRBV6-5, the J call TRBJ2-7, with 7 bases identical to TRBD1. The length of the CDR3 is 14 residues. Germline V lookup: CDR1 MNHEY, CDR2 SVGAGI. The V and J ends lost 7 bases and 4 bases, in that order; junction bases with no gene match: 10. The CDR3 coding sequence is TGTGCCAGCACCCTGACAGGGTCTGCGTACGAGCAGTACTTC. Protein sequence: CASTLTGSAYEQYF.

This clone was seen a single time. The V call is TRBV30, the J call TRBJ2-7, with D possibly being TRBD2 (7 bases). Per the germline V gene, CDR1 is GTSNPN and CDR2 is SVGIG (reference sequence). The V end was cut by 2 bases, the J end by 2 bases, with 13 bases between. The CDR3 loop spans 14 amino acids. The DNA of the CDR3 is TGTGCCTGGAGTAGGCAGGGGAGGGCCTACGAGCAGTACTTC. Its translation: CAWSRQGRAYEQYF.

This chain connects TRBV15 to TRBJ1-5; no clear D. Trimming pared 2 bases from V and 0 bases from J, leaving 5 bases between. Germline CDR1 and CDR2: LNHNV and YYDKDF (reference sequence). The CDR3 has 14 residues. The CDR3 DNA reads TGTGCCACCAGCAGACAGCCTAGCAATCAGCCCCAGCATTTT. As protein: CATSRQPSNQPQHF.

This clone was detected only a few times. The V and J genes are TRBV6-2 or TRBV6-3 and TRBJ2-4; TRBD2 is a possible D gene (5 bases). V was cut by 3 bases and J by 0 bases, with 24 bases left in between. The CDR3 is 20 amino acids. Per germline, CDR1 MNHEY and CDR2 SVGEGT. The CDR3 coding sequence is TGTGCCAGCAGTTATACAGTGCGAGAAGCGGTACCATTAGCCAAAAACATTCAGTACTTC. Translating it yields CASSYTVREAVPLAKNIQYF.

The chain couples TRBV10-3 to TRBJ2-2; 11 positions agree with TRBD2. This CDR3 contains 17 residues. Germline V gives CDR1 ENHRY, CDR2 SYGVKD. Germline trimming cut 4 bases from V and 3 bases from J; bases unmatched to any gene: 7. The CDR3 DNA follows: TGTGCCATCAGTGTGGGGACTAGCGGCGCATACACCGGGGAGCTGTTTTTT. Its protein is CAISVGTSGAYTGELFF.

The V call is TRBV24-1, the J call TRBJ2-1; D not resolved. The CDR3 is 15 residues long. Between the trimmed V and J ends, which lost 1 base and 1 base, there was a span of 7 bases. Germline CDR1 is KGHDR and CDR2 is SFDVKD. The CDR3 sequence is CATSDFPTSYNEQFF. DNA for the CDR3: TGTGCCACCAGTGATTTTCCCACATCCTACAATGAGCAGTTCTTC.

The chain links TRBV5-1 to TRBJ2-5, with 11 nucleotides matching TRBD1. Germline CDR1 is SGHRS and CDR2 is YFSETQ. This CDR3 spans 14 amino acids. The ends lost 9 bases at V and 5 bases at J; junction bases unmatched: 9. CDR3 sequence: CATRTGGEGETQYF. The CDR3 coding sequence is TGCGCCACCCGGACAGGGGGCGAGGGCGAGACCCAGTACTTC.

This chain joins TRBV7-9 and TRBJ2-2; D is uncertain. The CDR3 has 14 residues. CDR1 is SEHNR and CDR2 is FQNEAQ in the germline V gene (reference sequence). Between the trimmed V and J ends, which lost 1 base and 4 bases, there was a span of 7 bases. The CDR3 is CASSLVTGTGELFF. Written as DNA, the CDR3 is TGTGCCAGCAGCTTAGTAACGGGCACCGGGGAGCTGTTTTTT.